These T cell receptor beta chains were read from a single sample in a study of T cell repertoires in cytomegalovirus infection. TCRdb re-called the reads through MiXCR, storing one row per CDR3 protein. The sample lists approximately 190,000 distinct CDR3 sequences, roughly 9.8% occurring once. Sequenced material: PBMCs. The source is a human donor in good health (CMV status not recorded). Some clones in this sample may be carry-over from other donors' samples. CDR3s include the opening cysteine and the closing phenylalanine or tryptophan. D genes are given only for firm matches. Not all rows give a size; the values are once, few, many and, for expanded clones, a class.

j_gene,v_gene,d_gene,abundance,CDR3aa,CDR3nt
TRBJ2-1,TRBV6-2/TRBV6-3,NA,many,CASSLSYNEQFF,TGTGCCAGCTCCCTCTCCTACAATGAGCAGTTCTTC
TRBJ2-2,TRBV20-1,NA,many,CSAASPTEALTGELFF,TGCAGTGCTGCCTCCCCGACCGAAGCCCTCACCGGGGAGCTGTTTTTT
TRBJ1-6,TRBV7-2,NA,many,CASSLSSHQGNSPLHF,TGTGCCAGCAGCTTATCTTCCCATCAAGGGAATTCACCCCTCCACTTT
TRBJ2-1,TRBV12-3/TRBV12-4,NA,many,CASSISLGAFHNEQFF,TGTGCCAGCAGTATTTCTTTGGGGGCTTTCCACAATGAGCAGTTCTTC
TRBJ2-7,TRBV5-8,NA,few,CASSFETASYEQYF,TGTGCCAGCAGCTTTGAGACTGCCTCCTACGAGCAGTACTTC
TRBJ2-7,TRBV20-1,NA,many,CSARVLFREDSYEQYF,TGCAGTGCTAGAGTATTGTTCAGGGAGGATTCCTACGAGCAGTACTTC
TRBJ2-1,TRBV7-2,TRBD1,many,CASSRPRQGINEQFF,TGTGCCAGCAGCCGCCCGCGACAGGGGATAAATGAGCAGTTCTTC
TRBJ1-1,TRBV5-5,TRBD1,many,CASSFEGQGRGTPEAFF,TGTGCCAGCAGCTTTGAGGGACAGGGTCGCGGGACTCCTGAAGCTTTCTTT
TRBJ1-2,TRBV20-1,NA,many,CSARGETGTLPNYGYTF,TGCAGTGCTAGAGGTGAGACAGGAACCCTTCCCAACTATGGCTACACCTTC
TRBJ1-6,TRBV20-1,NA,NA,CSACLFKQGTNNSPLHF,TGCAGTGCTTGCTTATTTAAACAGGGAACTAACAATTCACCCCTCCACTTT
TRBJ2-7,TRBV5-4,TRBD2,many,CASSLGIAGSYEQYF,TGTGCCAGCAGCTTGGGAATAGCGGGATCCTACGAGCAGTACTTC
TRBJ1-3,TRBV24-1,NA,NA,CATSDPRVVSGNTIYF,TGTGCCACCAGTGATCCTAGGGTTGTGTCTGGAAACACCATATATTTT
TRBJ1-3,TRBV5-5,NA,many,CASSLRGSGGNTIYF,TGTGCCAGCAGCTTAAGAGGATCAGGAGGAAACACCATATATTTT
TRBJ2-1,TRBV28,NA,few,CASSLVGPGYNEQFF,TGTGCCAGCAGTTTAGTAGGGCCGGGGTACAATGAGCAGTTCTTC
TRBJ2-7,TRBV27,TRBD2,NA,CASSPPELAGVYEQYF,TGTGCCAGCAGTCCACCTGAACTAGCGGGAGTGTACGAGCAGTACTTC
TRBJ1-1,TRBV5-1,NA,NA,CASSLYETEAFF,TGCGCCAGCAGCTTGTATGAGACTGAAGCTTTCTTT
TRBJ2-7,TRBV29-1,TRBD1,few,CSVSTGGYEQYF,TGCAGCGTTTCGACAGGGGGATACGAGCAGTACTTC
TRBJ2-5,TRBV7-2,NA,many,CASSLTETTQETQYF,TGTGCCAGCAGCTTGACGGAGACCACCCAAGAGACCCAGTACTTC
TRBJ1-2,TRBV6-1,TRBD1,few,CASSQPGGGYGYTF,TGTGCCAGCAGTCAGCCAGGGGGCGGCTATGGCTACACCTTC
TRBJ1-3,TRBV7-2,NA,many,CASSHGSGQTSGNTIYF,TGTGCCAGCAGCCACGGTTCGGGGCAGACCTCTGGAAACACCATATATTTT
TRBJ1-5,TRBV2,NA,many,CASSDRRGGNQPQHF,TGTGCCAGCAGTGATAGAAGGGGTGGGAATCAGCCCCAGCATTTT
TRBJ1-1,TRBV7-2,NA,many,CASSLGAGIGTEAFF,TGTGCCAGCAGCTTAGGGGCAGGGATTGGCACTGAAGCTTTCTTT
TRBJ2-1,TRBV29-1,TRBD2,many,CLGGDYLNNEQFF,TGCTTGGGGGGGGACTACTTAAACAATGAGCAGTTCTTC
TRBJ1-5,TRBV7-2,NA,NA,CASSLEGRGDQPQHF,TGTGCCAGCAGCTTAGAGGGTAGAGGAGATCAGCCCCAGCATTTT
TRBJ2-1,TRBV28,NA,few,CASSLIILNNEQFF,TGTGCCAGCAGTTTAATAATTCTTAACAATGAGCAGTTCTTC
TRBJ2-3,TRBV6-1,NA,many,CASSHDTLSGADTQYF,TGTGCCAGCAGCCACGACACGCTATCAGGGGCAGATACGCAGTATTTT
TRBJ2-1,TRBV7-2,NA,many,CASSFPKSGTLAAEQFF,TGTGCCAGCAGCTTTCCGAAATCCGGGACCCTGGCTGCTGAGCAGTTCTTC
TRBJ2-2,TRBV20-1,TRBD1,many,CSATPGTVHTGELFF,TGCAGTGCCACACCCGGGACAGTTCACACCGGGGAGCTGTTTTTT
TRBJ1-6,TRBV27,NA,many,CASSPRGPDSPLHF,TGTGCCAGCAGTCCACGGGGGCCCGATTCACCCCTCCACTTT
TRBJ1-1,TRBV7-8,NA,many,CASSSPGTSNTEAFF,TGTGCCAGCAGCTCTCCGGGGACATCGAACACTGAAGCTTTCTTT
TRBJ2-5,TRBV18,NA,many,CASSPLTDQETQYF,TGTGCCAGCTCACCTTTGACGGATCAAGAGACCCAGTACTTC
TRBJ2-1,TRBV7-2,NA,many,CASSLDRTTIYNEQFF,TGTGCCAGCAGCTTAGACCGGACTACAATTTACAATGAGCAGTTCTTC
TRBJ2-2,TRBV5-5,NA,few,CASSLAGGANTGELFF,TGTGCCAGCAGCTTGGCCGGGGGAGCGAACACCGGGGAGCTGTTTTTT
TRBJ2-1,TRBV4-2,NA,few,CASSQDFRDRRFF,TGTGCCAGCAGCCAAGACTTTCGGGACCGGCGTTTCTTC
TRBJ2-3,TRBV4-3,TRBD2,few,CASSQGLAGTDTQYF,TGCGCCAGCAGCCAAGGCCTAGCGGGAACAGATACGCAGTATTTT
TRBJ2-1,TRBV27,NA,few,CASSSPRGNEQFF,TGTGCCAGCAGTTCCCCCCGCGGCAATGAGCAGTTCTTC